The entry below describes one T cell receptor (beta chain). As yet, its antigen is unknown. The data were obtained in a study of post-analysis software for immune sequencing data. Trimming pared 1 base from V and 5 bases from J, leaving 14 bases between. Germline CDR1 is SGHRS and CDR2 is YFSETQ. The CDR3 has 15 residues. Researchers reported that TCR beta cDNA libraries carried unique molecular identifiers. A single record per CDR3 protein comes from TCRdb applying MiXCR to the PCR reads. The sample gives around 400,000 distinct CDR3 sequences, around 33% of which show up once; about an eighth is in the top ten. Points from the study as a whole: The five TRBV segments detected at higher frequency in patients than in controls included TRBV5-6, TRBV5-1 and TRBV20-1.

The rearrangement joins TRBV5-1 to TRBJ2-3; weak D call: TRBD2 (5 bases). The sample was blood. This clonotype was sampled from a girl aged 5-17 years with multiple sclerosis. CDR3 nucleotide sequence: TGCGCCAGCAGCTTGCCCTCGCGGGCAGGAGATACGCAGTATTTT. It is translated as CASSLPSRAGDTQYF.